A single sample is the source of the 5 T cell receptor beta chains below, sequenced in a study of Graves' ophthalmopathy and Graves' hyperthyroidism. RNA transcripts provided the template for amplifying TCR beta CDR3 regions. RT-PCR with HTBI primers came first, then second-round multiplex PCR. TCRdb analysed the multiplex PCR reads with MiXCR anew, one entry per CDR3 protein. The sample holds approximately 150,000 distinct CDR3 sequences, around 40% seen once. The sample consisted of peripheral blood. These TCRs come from a man aged 30 to 45 with Graves' ophthalmopathy.

This clonotype was recorded at least ten times. The V call is TRBV12-3 or TRBV12-4, the J call TRBJ1-5; a weak D match, TRBD1 (6 bases). The CDR3 is made up of 15 amino acids. V dropped 3 bases and J dropped 3 bases, with 12 bases sitting between them. The CDR3 loop is CASSFGGATNQPQHF. DNA of the CDR3: TGTGCCAGCAGTTTCGGGGGGGCAACCAATCAGCCCCAGCATTTT.

This clonotype was seen only once. This chain uses TRBV7-2 with TRBJ2-2; D gene uncertain. CDR1 and CDR2 (germline): SGHTA, FQGNSA. This CDR3 contains 12 residues. The ends were cut back, 2 bases at V and 4 bases at J, with 2 bases in the middle. The CDR3 sequence is CASSLITGELFF. Written as DNA, the CDR3 is TGTGCCAGCAGCTTAATCACCGGGGAGCTGTTTTTT.

The chain has TRBV28 and TRBJ1-5, with D unclear. This CDR3 is built from 17 residues. From germline, CDR1 is MDHEN and CDR2 SYDVKM. The V end was cut by 6 bases, the J end by 0 bases, with 18 bases between. The CDR3 here is CASSQHAVGNSNQPQHF. For the CDR3, the DNA is TGTGCCAGCAGCCAACACGCCGTAGGAAATAGCAATCAGCCCCAGCATTTT.

There are many counts of this clonotype. J is TRBJ2-5 and V is TRBV12-3 or TRBV12-4, with D possibly TRBD1 on 6 matching bases. The CDR3 is made up of 13 amino acids. Trimming cost V 7 bases and J 4 bases, with 13 bases left between them. CDR3 DNA sequence: TGTGCCAGCACCATGGACAGTAGAGAGACCCAGTACTTC. Translation: CASTMDSRETQYF.

At least ten counts were recorded for this clonotype. The chain links TRBV27 to TRBJ1-5; no clear D gene. CDR3 length equals 14 residues. The germline CDR1 and CDR2 sequences are MNHEY and SMNVEV (reference sequence). Trimming shortened V by 7 bases and J by 0 bases, and 10 bases separated the two germline ends. The CDR3 is CASKGMHSNQPQHF. For the CDR3, the DNA is TGTGCCAGCAAAGGGATGCATAGCAATCAGCCCCAGCATTTT.